This T cell receptor beta chain emerged from a study of CD8+ T cells in alopecia areata. TCR sequencing used cDNA made by reverse transcription of extracted RNA. Assay: immunoSEQ multiplex PCR; the TCRdb copy retains only in-frame clones and omits some. This table has 150,000 to 200,000 clones, 58% appearing once. Treatment noted: oral pan-JAK inhibitor, 5-10 mg twice daily. With 3 bases removed from V and 8 bases from J, the gap between germline ends came to 10 bases. CDR1 GTSNPN and CDR2 SVGIG come from the germline V gene (reference sequence). CDR3 size: 11 residues. The receptor was derived from a human donor with alopecia areata. The sample here was CD4+ T cells sorted from blood, taken between weeks 55 and 65, from a patient treated with tofacitinib. The rearrangement links TRBV30 to TRBJ1-2; D not resolved. The CDR3 spells CAWSAGGGYTF. DNA for the CDR3: TGTGCCTGGAGCGCCGGAGGAGGCTACACCTTC.